One and the same sample provided the 26 T cell receptor beta chains below, sequenced in a study of shared clonotypes between healthy human individuals. The protocol was immunoSEQ multiplex PCR, while the TCRdb copy is restricted to in-frame clones and leaves out a portion. In the table there are roughly 2.4 million clones, under 97% of which are singletons. What was sequenced was naive CD4+ T cells sorted from blood. Documented subset: CD45RA+ positively selected. Every receptor here comes from a man aged 18-30 years in good health.

The chain has TRBV5-8 and TRBJ1-1; possible D gene TRBD1, 5 bases. CDR1 and CDR2 (germline): SGHTS, YDEGEE. V lost 3 bases and J 3 bases, leaving 9 bases between the germline ends. The CDR3 runs 13 residues. CDR3 protein: CASSSTAYTEAFF. CDR3 sequence (DNA): TGTGCCAGCAGCTCGACAGCCTACACTGAAGCTTTCTTT. The complete variable domain, with remaining parts taken from reference TRBV5-8 and TRBJ1-1, reads EAGVTQSPTHLIKTRGQQATLRCSPISGHTSVYWYQQALGLGLQFLLWYDEGEERNRGNFPPRFSGRQFPNYSSELNVNALELEDSALYLCASSSTAYTEAFFGQGTRLTVV.

The rearrangement joins TRBV5-1 to TRBJ2-3; 10 nucleotides line up with TRBD2. The CDR3 consists of 16 residues. J was trimmed by 5 bases and V by 4 bases; bases with no gene match: 10. Germline CDR1 is SGHRS and CDR2 is YFSETQ. The CDR3 is CASSPFASGSKDTQYF. In DNA, the CDR3 is TGCGCCAGCAGCCCGTTTGCTAGCGGGAGTAAAGATACGCAGTATTTT.

V gene TRBV7-9 combines with J gene TRBJ2-7, with a possible D match to TRBD1 (6 bases). Germline loops: CDR1 SEHNR, CDR2 FQNEAQ (reference sequence). The CDR3 consists of 14 residues. V lost 3 bases to trimming and J lost 4 bases, with 13 bases between them. The CDR3 DNA is TGTGCCAGCAGCTTCCCGCGGACAGCTTACGAGCAGTACTTC. Residues: CASSFPRTAYEQYF.

V gene TRBV7-6 combines with J gene TRBJ2-5; 8 nucleotides line up with TRBD2. Trimming cost V 3 bases and J 4 bases; bases outside gene matches: 7. Per the germline V gene, CDR1 is SGHVS and CDR2 is FNYEAQ. The CDR3 extends over 15 amino acids. CDR3 sequence (DNA): TGTGCCAGCAGCTTGTACGGGAGCGGGAGAGAGACCCAGTACTTC. This sequence encodes CASSLYGSGRETQYF.

The chain recombines TRBV7-2 with TRBJ1-2; D is perhaps TRBD1 (6 bases). V lost 5 bases and J lost 0, with 7 bases in between. In germline, CDR1 is SGHTA, CDR2 FQGNSA. There are 13 residues in the CDR3. The CDR3 DNA reads as TGTGCCAGCAGCGGACAGCCTAACTATGGCTACACCTTC. Amino acids: CASSGQPNYGYTF. The full variable domain, in which reference TRBV7-2 and TRBJ1-2 provide the parts outside the CDR3, is GAGVSQSPSNKVTEKGKDVELRCDPISGHTALYWYRQSLGQGLEFLIYFQGNSAPDKSGLPSDRFSAERTGGSVSTLTIQRTQQEDSAVYLCASSGQPNYGYTFGSGTRLTVV.

V and J are TRBV5-1 and TRBJ2-2; either TRBD1 or TRBD2 may supply D (6 bases each). Trimming removed 6 bases from V and 2 bases from J, with 17 bases in between. CDR1 SGHRS and CDR2 YFSETQ come from the germline V gene. The CDR3 loop spans 16 amino acids. The CDR3 coding sequence is TGCGCCAGCACGGGGGCAACAGGGCTAAACACCGGGGAGCTGTTTTTT. Translated, it gives CASTGATGLNTGELFF.

J is TRBJ2-1 and V is TRBV28, with 10 bases matching TRBD2. The trim removed 11 bases at V and 4 bases at J, leaving 11 bases unmatched. CDR1 is MDHEN and CDR2 is SYDVKM in the germline V gene. The CDR3 loop spans 15 amino acids. The CDR3 DNA sequence: TGTGCCGGCCAAACCGGGACTAGCGCATACAATGAGCAGTTCTTC. Translation gives CAGQTGTSAYNEQFF.

CDR3 DNA sequence: TGTGCCAGCAGCACTTCGGTTGGAGATACGCAGTATTTT. As protein: CASSTSVGDTQYF. The chain carries TRBV6-1 and TRBJ2-3; no clear D. Trimming took off 6 bases at V and 5 bases at J, with 12 bases between the two ends. CDR3 length equals 13 residues. Germline V CDR1 and CDR2: MNHNS, SASEGT.

The chain recombines TRBV5-1 with TRBJ1-1; D is ambiguous. The CDR3 is 14 amino acids. V was trimmed by 0 bases and J by 6 bases, leaving 12 bases between them. CDR1 is SGHRS and CDR2 is YFSETQ in the germline V gene. The DNA of the CDR3 is TGCGCCAGCAGCTTGGGGACTCCAAACGCTGAAGCTTTCTTT. Translation: CASSLGTPNAEAFF.

J is TRBJ2-3 and V is TRBV5-4; D remains ambiguous. The germline V gene has CDR1 SGHNT and CDR2 YYREEE (reference sequence). V was clipped by 0 bases and J by 0 bases, with 14 bases between them. This CDR3 region has 17 residues. CDR3 bases: TGTGCCAGCAGCTTGGTGGGTGGGAAGGCTAGCACAGATACGCAGTATTTT. Translated, it gives CASSLVGGKASTDTQYF.

The chain uses TRBV5-1 and TRBJ2-7; D assignment may be TRBD1 or TRBD2 (5 bases each). The germline gives CDR1 SGHRS, CDR2 YFSETQ. CDR3 length: 16 amino acids. V was pared by 5 bases and J by 3 bases, with 21 bases between. CDR3 bases: TGCGCCAGCAGTAGGGGTACCCCGGGCAGCGGCTACGAGCAGTACTTC. This gives the protein CASSRGTPGSGYEQYF.

In its sample, this clone was seen once. This chain connects TRBV5-1 to TRBJ2-1; 11 bases are a match to TRBD2. Germline V gives CDR1 SGHRS, CDR2 YFSETQ. V lost 5 bases and J lost 8; bases outside the gene matches: 9. The CDR3 loop spans 15 amino acids. The CDR3 DNA is TGCGCCAGCAGTTCTAGCGGGGGGCCAGGGCATGAGCAGTTCTTC. Encoded protein: CASSSSGGPGHEQFF.

This chain connects TRBV14 to TRBJ2-7; a possible D gene is TRBD1 (5 bases). V was trimmed by 1 base and J by 3 bases, leaving 16 bases between them. CDR3 length: 16 amino acids. Germline-derived CDR1 and CDR2 are SGHDN and FVKESK. The DNA for the CDR3 is TGTGCCAGCAGCCAAGGGGGTTTGGGCACAGGCTACGAGCAGTACTTC. Its protein is CASSQGGLGTGYEQYF.

The V and J genes are TRBV7-2 and TRBJ2-1, with TRBD2 identical over 8 bases. V was clipped by 6 bases and J by 5 bases; unmatched bases: 3. The germline gives CDR1 SGHTA, CDR2 FQGNSA. This CDR3 has 13 amino acids. Here the CDR3 DNA reads TGTGCCAGCAGGCCGGGACTAGACAATGAGCAGTTCTTC. This codes for CASRPGLDNEQFF.

This clone was recorded only once. V gene TRBV11-2 combines with J gene TRBJ2-1; 7 nucleotides match TRBD2. The CDR3 runs 17 residues. Trimming removed 1 base from V and 0 bases from J; junction bases left unmatched: 6. CDR1 is SGHAT and CDR2 is FQNNGV in the germline V gene. This CDR3 is CASSLGGGGSSYNEQFF. DNA of the CDR3: TGTGCCAGCAGCTTAGGCGGCGGCGGGAGCTCCTACAATGAGCAGTTCTTC.

The gene calls are TRBV10-1 and TRBJ2-7; 9 positions agree with TRBD2. CDR1 WNHNN and CDR2 SYGVQD come from the germline V gene (reference sequence). With 2 bases clipped from V and 4 bases from J, the junction kept 3 bases outside the gene matches. This CDR3 contains 14 residues. CDR3 loop: CASSEIAGVYEQYF. Written as DNA, the CDR3 is TGCGCCAGCAGTGAGATAGCGGGAGTTTACGAGCAGTACTTC.

Points on this clone: The same CDR3 also results from other DNA sequences found in this sample. The chain combines TRBV5-4 with TRBJ1-4; D might be TRBD1 (6 bases). This CDR3 comprises 14 residues. V dropped 0 bases and J dropped 7 bases, with 10 bases sitting between them. Germline V CDR1 and CDR2: SGHNT, YYREEE (reference sequence). CDR3 protein: CASSLGGGTEKLFF. CDR3 in DNA: TGTGCCAGCAGCTTGGGGGGGGGCACTGAAAAACTGTTTTTT.

The chain combines TRBV5-1 with TRBJ2-7, with 8 positions matching TRBD2. CDR3 length: 14 amino acids. Trimming took 4 bases from V and 2 from J; bases not matched to a gene: 5. Germline CDR1 is SGHRS and CDR2 is YFSETQ. CDR3 loop: CASSAGGVTYEQYF. The CDR3 nucleotides are TGCGCCAGCAGCGCCGGGGGGGTAACCTACGAGCAGTACTTC.

The chain links TRBV28 to TRBJ1-2; no clear D. CDR3 length equals 14 residues. CDR1 is MDHEN, CDR2 SYDVKM, per germline. V lost 2 bases, J lost 8 bases, and 15 bases lay in between. The CDR3 DNA follows: TGTGCCAGCAGTTTAGACTCCGACGGGTGGGGCTACACCTTC. Encoded protein: CASSLDSDGWGYTF.

The CDR3 sequence is CASSRLAGNEQFF. In DNA form, the CDR3 reads TGTGCCAGCAGTAGACTAGCTGGCAATGAGCAGTTCTTC. This sequence joins TRBV6-4 and TRBJ2-1, with 7 bases identical to TRBD2. This CDR3 spans 13 amino acids. With 5 bases clipped from V and 6 bases from J, the junction kept 4 bases outside the gene matches. In germline, CDR1 is MRHNA, CDR2 SNTAGT.

Notes on this clone: Other DNA sequences from this sample encode an identical CDR3 as well. The chain uses TRBV18 and TRBJ2-7, with TRBD1 matching 7 bases. The CDR3 consists of 13 residues. Germline trimming cut 2 bases from V and 6 bases from J; bases unmatched to any gene: 4. Germline CDR1 KGHSH, CDR2 LQKENI. The CDR3 here is CASSPDRVGEQYF. The CDR3 coding sequence is TGTGCCAGCTCACCAGACAGGGTCGGCGAGCAGTACTTC.

The gene calls are TRBV5-1 and TRBJ2-1; 9 nucleotides match TRBD2. The CDR3 extends over 17 amino acids. Germline V gene lookup returns CDR1 SGHRS and CDR2 YFSETQ. V was pared by 2 bases and J by 7 bases, with 13 bases of the junction left unmatched. CDR3 DNA sequence: TGCGCCAGCAGCTTCCCAATAGGCGCGGGGGGGAAGAATGAGCAGTTCTTC. It is translated as CASSFPIGAGGKNEQFF.

This clone has a handful of counts. V and J are TRBV9 and TRBJ1-2, with D maybe TRBD1 (5 bases). V lost 0 bases and J 8 bases, leaving 14 bases between the germline ends. Germline-derived CDR1 and CDR2 are SGDLS and YYNGEE. CDR3 length: 14 residues. DNA for the CDR3: TGTGCCAGCAGCGTAGCAGGGCAAAGTGTCGGCTACACCTTC. Encoded protein: CASSVAGQSVGYTF.

The genes are TRBV5-1 and TRBJ1-1; D perhaps matches TRBD1 (6 bases). Trimming stripped 4 bases from V and 9 bases from J, with 13 bases between. This CDR3 has 12 amino acids. Germline V gene lookup returns CDR1 SGHRS and CDR2 YFSETQ. The CDR3 sequence is CASSTNREKAFF. DNA of the CDR3: TGCGCCAGCAGCACGAACAGGGAAAAAGCTTTCTTT.

This chain links TRBV7-3 with TRBJ2-1; possible D gene TRBD2, 5 bases. The CDR3 sequence is 14 residues long. From germline, CDR1 is SGHTA and CDR2 FQGTGA. V was shortened by 5 bases and J by 6 bases, with 14 bases between the two germline ends. In DNA form, the CDR3 reads TGTGCCAGCAGCGAAACCGGGAACTCCAATGAGCAGTTCTTC. It codes for CASSETGNSNEQFF.

The chain uses TRBV28 and TRBJ2-7; TRBD1 matches at 9 bases. Germline V CDR1 and CDR2: MDHEN, SYDVKM. Unmatched junction bases numbered 11, after V lost 5 bases and J lost 6 bases. This CDR3 is 15 amino acids long. This chain's CDR3 is CASSGRTGAPLEQYF. DNA of the CDR3: TGTGCCAGCAGTGGAAGGACAGGGGCGCCGCTCGAGCAGTACTTC.